This TCR beta chain was retrieved from a study of T cell clonality in common variable immunodeficiency. The CDR3 extends over 14 amino acids. The V gene lost 3 bases and the J gene lost 3 bases, with 15 bases spanning the gap. CDR1 and CDR2 (germline): DFQATT, SNEGSKA (reference sequence). Method: immunoSEQ multiplex PCR; TCRdb's copy keeps in-frame clones and lacks some. The sample holds roughly 29,000 clones, and no clone turns up only once. With regard to this clone: Antigen: not known. The sequenced fragment ends 3 residues before the CDR3 boundary, so the rest is inferred from the germline J gene.

Study-wide findings and caveats: Reportedly, TCR beta sequences from common variable immunodeficiency showed fewer deletions and N-nucleotide insertions. Compared with controls, CVID subjects had fewer shared TCRbeta clones.

The source material was peripheral blood mononuclear cells. V usage is TRBV20-1 and J usage is TRBJ2-7; the D gene is possibly TRBD2 (6 bases). This receptor was identified in a human donor with common variable immunodeficiency. CDR3 bases read: TGCAGTGCTAGGGAGCGGGTGGGAGACTACGAG. Protein sequence: CSARERVGDYE. The CDR3 reads in full as CSARERVGDYEQYF.